A selection of T cell receptor beta chains follows, all from one sample in a study of CD8 T cells in ankylosing spondylitis. TCRdb used MiXCR to reprocess the 5' RACE reads, holding one entry per CDR3 protein. Of about 800,000 distinct CDR3 sequences in the sample, about 10% were seen once. The specimen sequenced was blood, either unsorted or a sorted T cell fraction (not recorded which). The receptors were sampled from a male donor with ankylosing spondylitis. Each CDR3 is given with its conserved first and last residue. The order of the fields is D gene, V gene, J gene, clone size, CDR3 DNA, CDR3 protein. The D gene is left open where the match is weak. The size field is filled for only some rows; it gives once, few, many or a size class.

>NA|TRBV29-1|TRBJ2-3|many
TGCAGCGTGGGGGAGGCAAACACAGATACGCAGTATTTT
CSVGEANTDTQYF
>TRBD2|TRBV7-9|TRBJ2-5|many
TGTGCCAGCAGCCAGGGACTAGCGGGAGCTGAGACCCAGTACTTC
CASSQGLAGAETQYF
>NA|TRBV20-1|TRBJ2-1|few
TGCAGTGCCCCCCGTCGGGTAGACTCGTTCTTC
CSAPRRVDSFF
>NA|TRBV20-1|TRBJ1-6|few
TGCAGTGCCCAGGTTTTGAATTCACCCCTCCACTTT
CSAQVLNSPLHF
>NA|TRBV28|TRBJ1-6|NA
TGTGCCAGCAGTGGAAACGGACATCCCCTCCACTTT
CASSGNGHPLHF
>TRBD2|TRBV4-3|TRBJ2-1|few
TGCGCCAGCAGCCAAGAATGGGGCCATAGAGCGGGAGGGTTCAATGAGCAGTTCTTC
CASSQEWGHRAGGFNEQFF
>TRBD2|TRBV9|TRBJ2-1|NA
TGTGCCAGCAGCCCCACTAGCGGGAGTATGGGTAATGAGCAGTTCTTC
CASSPTSGSMGNEQFF
>TRBD1|TRBV7-2|TRBJ2-2|few
TGTGCCAGCAGCTCTAGAACTGTTGGCAGGGGGTATGGGGAGCTGTTTTTT
CASSSRTVGRGYGELFF
>NA|TRBV28|TRBJ2-1|few
TGTGCCAGCAGTTTCGGGCGTACTGAGCAGTTCTTC
CASSFGRTEQFF
>NA|TRBV9|TRBJ2-1|few
TGTGCCAGCAGCCCCGACCCTTTCGGGGACAATGAGCAGTTCTTC
CASSPDPFGDNEQFF
>TRBD2|TRBV6-1|TRBJ2-1|NA
TGTGCCAGCAGGATCGGACTAGCGTGGGGTGAGCAGTTCTTC
CASRIGLAWGEQFF
>TRBD1|TRBV11-2|TRBJ1-3|many
TGTGCCAGCAGCTCGCTACGGGGGACAGGGCGAAACACCATATATTTT
CASSSLRGTGRNTIYF
>NA|TRBV29-1|TRBJ1-2|NA
TGCAGCGTTGAAGATGGGCCCTCCGACGACTATGGCTACACCTTC
CSVEDGPSDDYGYTF
>TRBD1|TRBV10-3|TRBJ1-4|few
TGTGCCATCAGTGGCAGGCAGGAGGGGGCAGGTGAAAAACTGTTTTTT
CAISGRQEGAGEKLFF
>TRBD1|TRBV6-1|TRBJ1-2|many
TGTGCCAGCAGTACCAACAGGGGGCTTGGTGGCTACACCTTC
CASSTNRGLGGYTF
>TRBD2|TRBV5-1|TRBJ2-3|once
TGCGCCAGCAGCACTCTGGGGGGGGCAGATACGCAGTATTTT
CASSTLGGADTQYF
>NA|TRBV7-2|TRBJ1-1|NA
TGTGCCAGCAGCTCGTACGGACGGGGGCTTGAAGCTTTCTTT
CASSSYGRGLEAFF
>NA|TRBV20-1|TRBJ2-5|NA
TGCAGTGCTCAAGCGGAAGAGACCCAGTACTTC
CSAQAEETQYF
>TRBD2|TRBV20-1|TRBJ2-7|few
TGCAGTGCACGTAAATCCGGGACTAGAGACCACGAGCAGTACTTC
CSARKSGTRDHEQYF
>TRBD2|TRBV6-5|TRBJ2-1|few
TGTGCCAGCAGCTACGGACTAGCGGGAGAAGGTGAGCAGTTCTTC
CASSYGLAGEGEQFF
>TRBD2|TRBV2|TRBJ2-1|few
TGTGCCAGCAGTGCAAGGACTAGCGGGAGCGATGAGCAGTTCTTC
CASSARTSGSDEQFF
>TRBD1|TRBV6-1|TRBJ1-6|few
TGTGCCAGCAGTCAGGACAGGGGAGGCTATAATTCACCCCTCCACTTT
CASSQDRGGYNSPLHF
>TRBD1|TRBV5-1|TRBJ1-6|NA
TGCGCCAGCAGGCAGGGGGAAGGGAATTCACCCCTCCACTTT
CASRQGEGNSPLHF
>NA|TRBV10-3|TRBJ2-3|many
TGTGCCATCAGTTTGGACGCTAGCACAGATACGCAGTATTTT
CAISLDASTDTQYF
>TRBD1|TRBV27|TRBJ1-2|NA
TGTGCCAGCAGTTTATTTATATCAGGGGACAGGGGTCACTATGGCTACACCTTC
CASSLFISGDRGHYGYTF
>NA|TRBV4-2|TRBJ2-7|NA
TGTGCCAGCAGCCAAGATCTTGGCACCTACGAGCAGTACTTC
CASSQDLGTYEQYF
>TRBD1|TRBV4-2|TRBJ1-1|NA
TGTGCCAGCAGCCAATCCCGGGACAGGGCTTTCTTT
CASSQSRDRAFF
>NA|TRBV20-1|TRBJ1-2|many
TGCAGTGCACGAGACTACGGCTACACCTTC
CSARDYGYTF
>NA|TRBV29-1|TRBJ2-1|many
TGCAGCGTCAGCAGGGGCTCCTACAATGAGCAGTTCTTC
CSVSRGSYNEQFF
>NA|TRBV6-5|TRBJ1-6|few
TGTGCCAGCAGTTCCAGGGGAGGGGGACAATATAATTCACCCCTCCACTTT
CASSSRGGGQYNSPLHF
>NA|TRBV10-3|TRBJ1-1|few
TGTGCCATCAGTGGGGGGTATGACACTGAAGCTTTCTTT
CAISGGYDTEAFF
>NA|TRBV10-2|TRBJ2-1|few
TGCGCCAGCAGTGTAACTCACCATGAGCAGTTCTTC
CASSVTHHEQFF
>TRBD2|TRBV20-1|TRBJ2-7|many
TGCAGTGCCTGGGCGGGAGGATGGTCCTACGAGCAGTACTTC
CSAWAGGWSYEQYF
>NA|TRBV9|TRBJ2-2|few
TGTGCCAGCAGCGAGGGAATTGGAGGGGAGCTGTTTTTT
CASSEGIGGELFF
>TRBD1|TRBV10-3|TRBJ2-7|many
TGTGCCATTCGGACAGGGGTCTACGAGGAGCAGTACTTC
CAIRTGVYEEQYF
>NA|TRBV20-1|TRBJ2-1|NA
TGCAGCTTAATCCGGGCCCTCTACAATGAGCAGTTCTTC
CSLIRALYNEQFF
>TRBD1|TRBV12-5|TRBJ2-1|NA
TGTGCTAGTGGTTTGGTTCTCGGACAGGGTAGCTACAATGAGCAGTTCTTC
CASGLVLGQGSYNEQFF
>NA|TRBV3-1|TRBJ2-7|NA
TGTGCCAGCAGCCAAGATGCAGGGAGGAACGAGCAGTACTTC
CASSQDAGRNEQYF
>NA|TRBV20-1|TRBJ1-5|few
TGCAGTGCTCGGGGCGGGGGCTATAGCAATCAGCCCCAGCATTTT
CSARGGGYSNQPQHF
>TRBD2|TRBV11-2|TRBJ2-3|few
TGTGCCAGCAGCTTAGACGAAGCGGGAGTGGGCGCAGATACGCAGTATTTT
CASSLDEAGVGADTQYF
>TRBD1|TRBV7-2|TRBJ1-5|few
TGTGCCAGCAGCTCCGGAGGGGGCAAGGATCAGCCCCAGCATTTT
CASSSGGGKDQPQHF